The 27 T cell receptor beta chains below come from one sample, sequenced in a study of early T cells in non-severe SARS-CoV-2 infection. Each CDR3 protein is one row after TCRdb ran MiXCR on the 5' RACE reads. The repertoire consists of tens of thousands of distinct CDR3 sequences, with roughly 6.2% occurring once and the leading ten covering around 7%. Material: whole blood, obtained at baseline. The receptor source for this set is an adult who was a healthcare worker with PCR-confirmed SARS-CoV-2 infection or an uninfected control (not recorded which).

This clonotype was counted ten times or more. The chain combines TRBV27 with TRBJ2-2; 8 nucleotides match TRBD1. J gave up 6 bases and V 6 bases, and 9 bases lay outside the gene matches. Germline lookup yields CDR1 MNHEY and CDR2 SMNVEV (reference sequence). This CDR3 contains 15 residues. The CDR3 coding sequence is TGTGCCAGCAGCCGCCGGACAGGGCGGGCCGGGGAGCTGTTTTTT. Its protein product is CASSRRTGRAGELFF.

This clonotype appeared many times. The V and J genes are TRBV2 and TRBJ2-1; TRBD2 agrees at 9 bases. This CDR3 contains 15 residues. The germline CDR1 and CDR2 sequences are SNHLY and FYNNEI. V lost 3 bases to trimming and J lost 7 bases; unmatched junction nucleotides: 7. Here the CDR3 DNA reads TGTGCCAGCAGTGATCGGGCTAGCGGGACAAATGAGCAGTTCTTC. Residues: CASSDRASGTNEQFF.

The chain carries TRBV27 and TRBJ2-5; D is perhaps TRBD2 (5 bases). With 5 bases removed from V and 3 bases from J, the gap between germline ends came to 16 bases. Per the germline V gene, CDR1 is MNHEY and CDR2 is SMNVEV (reference sequence). This CDR3 spans 15 amino acids. CDR3 in amino acids: CASSRSSVGEETQYF. In DNA form, the CDR3 reads TGTGCCAGCAGTAGGAGTAGCGTCGGGGAAGAGACCCAGTACTTC.

The chain has TRBV7-2 and TRBJ2-1; 10 nucleotides align to TRBD2. Per germline, CDR1 SGHTA and CDR2 FQGNSA. With V trimmed by 5 bases and J by 8 bases, 15 bases remained unmatched. The CDR3 runs to 17 residues. In nucleotides, the CDR3 is TGTGCCAGCAGCCGACGGGCGGCTAGCGGGAGAACCGATGAGCAGTTCTTC. It specifies CASSRRAASGRTDEQFF.

This chain connects TRBV21-1 to TRBJ1-6; TRBD1, the D gene given by the table, was not confirmed from the DNA. TRBV21-1 is annotated as a pseudogene. The length of the CDR3 is 16 residues. The CDR3 DNA is TGTGCCAGCAGCGTACCAAGGTGTCCCCTAGGTTCACCCCTCCACTTT. Translated, it gives CASSVPRCPLGSPLHF.

This chain links TRBV27 with TRBJ1-6; perhaps TRBD1 as D (6 bases). Trimming removed 1 base from V and 8 bases from J, with 15 bases in between. The CDR3 extends over 16 amino acids. Germline-derived CDR1 and CDR2 are MNHEY and SMNVEV (reference sequence). Written as DNA, the CDR3 is TGTGCCAGCAGTTTATGGTCAGGGGCTGGCGATTCACCCCTCCACTTT. Its protein product is CASSLWSGAGDSPLHF.

In this sample, this clonotype turned up a few times. J is TRBJ2-7 and V is TRBV27; the match to TRBD2 covers 10 bases. There are 16 residues in the CDR3. Germline loops: CDR1 MNHEY, CDR2 SMNVEV (reference sequence). V lost 4 bases, J lost 4 bases, and 10 bases stayed unmatched. The CDR3 DNA follows: TGTGCCAGCAGTTCCATCACTAGCGGGATTAGGTACGAGCAGTACTTC. It codes for CASSSITSGIRYEQYF.

This clonotype showed up just a few times. The V and J genes are TRBV6-5 and TRBJ1-1; D ambiguous. CDR1 is MNHEY, CDR2 SVGAGI, per germline. This CDR3 region has 10 residues. V was trimmed by 8 bases and J by 5 bases, leaving 6 bases between them. CDR3 amino acids: CASGDTEAFF. The CDR3 DNA sequence: TGTGCCAGCGGCGATACTGAAGCTTTCTTT.

This clonotype was counted a few times. The CDR3 protein is CASSLDGDIQYF. The CDR3 nucleotides are TGTGCCAGCAGCTTAGATGGGGACATTCAGTACTTC. This chain uses TRBV11-2 with TRBJ2-4; D unclear. In germline, CDR1 is SGHAT, CDR2 FQNNGV. The CDR3 is 12 residues long. Trimming removed 0 bases from V and 8 bases from J, with 5 bases in between.

This clonotype was found many times. The rearrangement joins TRBV7-8 to TRBJ2-7; 9 positions agree with TRBD2. Germline CDR1 and CDR2: SGHVS and FQNEAQ. The CDR3 loop spans 18 amino acids. With 2 bases clipped from V and 3 bases from J, the junction kept 14 bases outside the gene matches. CDR3 loop: CASSLRGGAGGGNYEQYF. The CDR3 nucleotides read TGTGCCAGCAGCTTACGAGGGGGAGCGGGAGGAGGGAACTACGAGCAGTACTTC.

This clonotype was counted ten times or more. This chain joins TRBV7-9 and TRBJ2-1; D unresolved. V lost 1 base and J lost 9, with 13 bases in between. Germline V gene sequence: CDR1 SEHNR, CDR2 FQNEAQ (reference sequence). The CDR3 covers 14 residues. The CDR3 reads CASSLGVQGGEQFF. For the CDR3, the DNA is TGTGCCAGCAGCTTAGGGGTGCAAGGCGGTGAGCAGTTCTTC.

This clonotype has just a few counts. The rearrangement links TRBV24-1 to TRBJ2-7, with D possibly being TRBD1 or TRBD2 (5 bases each). Germline CDR1 reads KGHDR; CDR2 reads SFDVKD. The CDR3 loop spans 14 amino acids. Trimming pared 10 bases from V and 4 bases from J, leaving 19 bases between. The CDR3 loop is CATQRAAGPYEQYF. The DNA for the CDR3 is TGTGCCACTCAGAGGGCGGCAGGGCCGTACGAGCAGTACTTC.

The CDR3 protein is CASSSWTGGKGNQPQHF. In nucleotides, the CDR3 is TGTGCCAGCAGTTCCTGGACAGGGGGCAAAGGCAATCAGCCCCAGCATTTT. The chain is built from TRBV12-3 or TRBV12-4 and TRBJ1-5; 11 bases align to TRBD1. J gave up 2 bases and V 4 bases, and 7 bases lay outside the gene matches. The length of the CDR3 is 17 residues.

This clonotype was counted at least ten times. This chain connects TRBV13 to TRBJ2-7; TRBD1 agrees at 7 bases. This CDR3 is built from 16 residues. V dropped 1 base and J dropped 0; count of bases not matched to a gene: 6. Germline V gene lookup returns CDR1 PRHDT and CDR2 FYEKMQ (reference sequence). CDR3 DNA sequence: TGTGCCAGCAGCTTAGTTCAGACAGGGCACTCCTACGAGCAGTACTTC. Translated, it gives CASSLVQTGHSYEQYF.

This clonotype appeared many times. The chain uses TRBV12-3 or TRBV12-4 and TRBJ1-5; D is uncertain. The CDR3 is 16 amino acids. V lost 0 bases and J 1 base, leaving 10 bases between the germline ends. CDR3 DNA: TGTGCCAGCAGTTTAGCGGAGGGTCCGAGCAATCAGCCCCAGCATTTT. Its protein product is CASSLAEGPSNQPQHF.

The chain has TRBV19 and TRBJ2-3, with a weak D call TRBD2 (5 bases). The V gene's germline CDR1 is LNHDA and CDR2 SQIVND (reference sequence). The CDR3 is made up of 14 amino acids. V shed 1 base and J shed 2 bases, with 7 bases lying between them. CDR3 region: CASSIVDYTDTQYF. In nucleotides, the CDR3 is TGTGCCAGTAGTATAGTCGACTACACAGATACGCAGTATTTT.

Written as DNA, the CDR3 is TGTGCCACCAGCACCGGGACCGCCGGGCCCCGCAATGAGCAGTTCTTC. Protein product: CATSTGTAGPRNEQFF. The rearrangement uses TRBV15 and TRBJ2-1; D possibly matches TRBD1 or TRBD2 (5 bases each). Germline V gene data show CDR1 as LNHNV and CDR2 as YYDKDF (reference sequence). The V end lost 4 bases, the J end lost 6 bases, and 19 bases lay between the germline ends. CDR3 length: 16 amino acids.

The V call is TRBV5-1, the J call TRBJ2-7; TRBD2 might be the D (6 bases). The V gene lost 2 bases and the J gene lost 8 bases, with 11 bases spanning the gap. The CDR3 contains 12 residues. Germline V gives CDR1 SGHRS, CDR2 YFSETQ. CDR3 residues: CASSFQEGKQYF. The CDR3 DNA is TGCGCCAGCAGCTTTCAGGAGGGCAAGCAGTACTTC.

The sample holds many counts of this clonotype. This chain joins TRBV6-1 and TRBJ1-6; D uncertain. Looked up from germline, CDR1 is MNHNS and CDR2 is SASEGT. CDR3 length: 12 residues. V gave up 6 bases and J gave up 9 bases, with 9 bases separating them. DNA for the CDR3: TGTGCCAGCAGCTCCGGGAGTTCACCCCTCCACTTT. Encoded protein: CASSSGSSPLHF.

The table lists this clonotype with many counts. The V and J genes are TRBV5-6 and TRBJ2-1; 13 bases agree with TRBD2. The CDR3 runs 13 residues. V gave up 7 bases and J gave up 9 bases; unmatched junction bases: 4. Per the germline V gene, CDR1 is SGHDT and CDR2 is YYEEEE. The CDR3 loop is CASRTSGRGEQFF. The CDR3 DNA sequence: TGTGCCAGCCGGACTAGCGGGAGAGGTGAGCAGTTCTTC.

This clonotype was seen many times. The V and J genes are TRBV6-5 and TRBJ2-2; D not certain. V was cut by 0 bases and J by 1 base, with 12 bases left in between. CDR1 MNHEY and CDR2 SVGAGI come from the germline V gene. The CDR3 spans 17 residues. CDR3 sequence (DNA): TGTGCCAGCAGTTACTCGATTCGGCAGAAGAACACCGGGGAGCTGTTTTTT. Translated: CASSYSIRQKNTGELFF.

This chain joins TRBV18 and TRBJ2-7, with a possible D match to TRBD1 (6 bases). V lost 10 bases, J lost 2 bases, and 27 bases lay in between. Germline CDR1 is KGHSH and CDR2 is LQKENI. This CDR3 has 17 residues. The CDR3 region is CATITNREPKYPYEQYF. CDR3 nucleotide sequence: TGTGCCACCATAACGAACAGGGAACCCAAGTATCCCTACGAGCAGTACTTC.

In its sample, this clonotype was seen many times. V and J are TRBV6-2 or TRBV6-3 and TRBJ1-5; D remains unclear. V lost 2 bases and J lost 4, with 6 bases in between. CDR3 length: 13 residues. Per germline, CDR1 MNHEY and CDR2 SVGEGT. In DNA form, the CDR3 reads TGTGCCAGCAGTTACGGCAGTAATCAGCCCCAGCATTTT. This translates into CASSYGSNQPQHF.

This clonotype was observed at least ten times. The V call is TRBV15, the J call TRBJ2-5, with D perhaps TRBD2 (6 bases). V was trimmed by 0 bases and J by 4 bases, leaving 15 bases between them. The germline CDR1 and CDR2 sequences are LNHNV and YYDKDF (reference sequence). This CDR3 region has 16 residues. In DNA, the CDR3 is TGTGCCACCAGCAGAGAAGAAGGAGGGTCCGGAGAGACCCAGTACTTC. It yields the protein CATSREEGGSGETQYF. Using reference TRBV15 and TRBJ2-5 for the parts outside the CDR3, the full variable domain is DAMVIQNPRYQVTQFGKPVTLSCSQTLNHNVMYWYQQKSSQAPKLLFHYYDKDFNNEADTPDNFQSRRPNTSFCFLDIRSPGLGDTAMYLCATSREEGGSGETQYFGPGTRLLVL.

The chain uses TRBV20-1 and TRBJ2-1, with D possibly matching TRBD2 (6 bases). Per germline, CDR1 DFQATT and CDR2 SNEGSKA (reference sequence). The CDR3 runs 11 residues. V was trimmed by 5 bases and J by 10 bases, leaving 12 bases between them. For the CDR3, the DNA is TGCAGTGCTCAGACTCGGGAGGAGCAGTTCTTC. Encoded protein: CSAQTREEQFF.

This clonotype was counted between two and nine times. The chain employs TRBV28 and TRBJ1-2, with no clear D. Trimming pared 5 bases from V and 7 bases from J, leaving 14 bases between. This CDR3 is built from 13 residues. Germline V gene sequence: CDR1 MDHEN, CDR2 SYDVKM. In nucleotides, the CDR3 is TGTGCCAGCAGTCCCCCAAAGGCTCCTGGCTACACCTTC. This encodes CASSPPKAPGYTF.

This clonotype was found many times. The V and J genes are TRBV20-1 and TRBJ2-1; 14 bases are a match to TRBD2. The V gene end was trimmed by 3 bases and the J gene end by 6 bases; junction bases not matched to a gene: 13. CDR3 length: 18 amino acids. The germline CDR1 and CDR2 sequences are DFQATT and SNEGSKA (reference sequence). The CDR3 is CSARGTSGSFAVPNEQFF. DNA of the CDR3: TGCAGTGCTAGGGGGACTAGCGGGAGTTTTGCGGTACCCAATGAGCAGTTCTTC.